This TCR beta chain was documented in a study of read filtering for tumor transcriptome and immune sequencing. Study-level points and caveats: Single-read clonotypes: 80% to 90% of IR-seq clonotypes (approximately 3.7% of reads), more than 70% of RNA-seq clonotypes (44.6% of reads).

This library used about 360 ng RNA and molecular barcoded adaptors spanning alpha/delta and beta/gamma chains. MiXCR was run by TCRdb on the reads, yielding one entry per CDR3 protein. The sample has tens of thousands of distinct CDR3 sequences, approximately 13% seen once. This clonotype has a count of ten or more. Its specificity is unknown. The CDR3 consists of 14 residues. Germline values: CDR1 SGHRS, CDR2 YFSETQ. Between the trimmed V and J ends, which lost 2 bases and 2 bases, there was a span of 11 bases. The sequencing sample was made of a population of CD138-negative cells sorted from bone marrow. The sequence came from a donor older than 35 with multiple myeloma. This chain joins TRBV5-1 and TRBJ2-7, with D possibly called TRBD1 or TRBD2 (5 bases each). The CDR3 DNA reads as TGCGCCAGCAGCTTCGACCAGGGAGCCTACGAGCAGTACTTC. Its protein product is CASSFDQGAYEQYF.